This T cell receptor beta chain was recovered during a study of blood T cell repertoires in COVID-19. As for the study in general: Donors in the United States, Italy and Spain gave samples during acute or convalescent COVID-19. Nucleic acid was either cDNA or gDNA, and it came from T cells, B-cell-depleted T cells, or PBMCs.

How the authors handled the data: Reference gene primer amplification gave nucleated cell count estimates. The table came from immunoSEQ multiplex PCR; TCRdb's copy has only in-frame clones and leaves some out. V and J calls and clone size are given by that table; D and trimming were obtained from the DNA. The table has some 70,000 clones, about 88% seen once. The sequence was obtained from a man between 65 and 85 years old with active or convalescent COVID-19. Sequences were obtained from peripheral blood.

The CDR3 region has the DNA TGTGCCAGCAGCCAAGTCGCTGGGACTAGCGGGAGGTCGGGTACGCAGTATTTT. Encoded protein: CASSQVAGTSGRSGTQYF. The chain carries TRBV4-2 and TRBJ2-3, with 15 nucleotides matching TRBD2. There are 18 residues in the CDR3. Trimming removed 1 base from V and 8 bases from J; junction bases left unmatched: 10. CDR1 LGHNA and CDR2 YNFKEQ come from the germline V gene.